The 27 T cell receptor beta chains listed next were all sequenced from one sample in a study of CD8+CD57+ T cells in acquired aplastic anemia (dated by TCRdb to between 2018 and 2020). Data came from an Illumina HiSeq 2000. Genomic DNA served as template for TCR beta VDJ combination and CDR3 sequence profiling. In-frame beta chains were kept once TCRdb had trimmed the public reads at Q25 with fastp and called clones with MiXCR. Here each entry gathers all rows of one CDR3 protein and keeps the most common genes and DNA. The sample has hundreds of thousands of distinct CDR3 sequences on record, about two thirds of them singletons. Jointly, the top ten make up 3.5% to 4.5% of the sample. The material sequenced was sorted CD4+, CD8+, or CD8+CD57+ T cells (not recorded which) from PBMCs. The source of these receptors is a human donor in good health, serving as a control.

The table lists this clonotype with a count of one. The DNA is left out, because the CDR3 cannot be placed on it with certainty; the CDR3 is given as TCRdb lists it. The chain has TRBV9 and TRBJ2-7. The CDR3 is made up of 13 amino acids, end residues included. Germline loops: CDR1 SGDLS, CDR2 YYNGEE. The CDR3 loop reads CASGNRTYEQYFV.

This clonotype was counted at least ten times. The chain links TRBV9 to TRBJ2-7; 12 bases agree with TRBD1. The length of the CDR3 is 17 residues. The ends lost 3 bases at V and 5 bases at J; junction bases unmatched: 12. CDR1 is SGDLS, CDR2 YYNGEE, per germline. The CDR3 here is CASSGPGGGTGGNEQYF. CDR3 in DNA: TGTGCCAGCAGCGGTCCCGGTGGGGGGACAGGGGGCAACGAGCAGTACTTC.

About this clonotype: A much larger clone lies a single base off, so this may be a read error. The V and J genes are TRBV10-3 and TRBJ1-5; D unresolved. The CDR3 is 19 residues long. V lost 5 bases to trimming and J lost 0 bases, with 23 bases between them. In germline, CDR1 is ENHRY, CDR2 SYGVKD. The CDR3 DNA reads as TGTGCCATCAGTTACCGAAATACCGAATCTCAATATAGCAATCAGCCCCAGCATTTT. As protein: CAISYRNTESQYSNQPQHF.

Turning to this clonotype: This is likely a read error, given that the CDR3 carries no conserved phenylalanine or tryptophan at its end. It is unclear where the CDR3 begins or ends on the DNA, so no DNA is shown, and the CDR3 is as TCRdb lists it. The chain recombines TRBV19 with TRBJ2-7; TRBD1 is the table's D call and was not checked against the DNA. Termini included, the CDR3 measures 14 amino acids. Germline CDR1 is LNHDA and CDR2 is SQIVND (reference sequence). The CDR3 sequence is CASSRQGRSLTFGS.

Turning to this clonotype: A much larger clonotype is one base distant, so this may be a read error. The chain joins TRBV5-1 to TRBJ1-1; D gene uncertain. The CDR3 runs to 14 residues. The germline gives CDR1 SGHRS, CDR2 YFSETQ. The CDR3 region has the DNA TGTGCCAGCAGCTTGGACCCCGAGAACACTGAAGCTTTCTTT. Its protein is CASSLDPENTEAFF.

The rearrangement links TRBV20-1 to TRBJ1-5, with 7 bases lining up with TRBD1. Germline CDR1 DFQATT, CDR2 SNEGSKA (reference sequence). Losses at the gene ends were 6 bases for V and 4 bases for J; bases not matched to a gene: 6. The CDR3 extends over 13 amino acids. The DNA for the CDR3 is TGCAGTGCGGGGACAGACCAAAATCAGCCCCAGCATTTT. Translated, it gives CSAGTDQNQPQHF.

This clonotype was picked up a small number of times. This clone may be a read error of a much larger clone one base away. The CDR3 spells CAGSFSLNPSSTNRVHTQYF. The CDR3 DNA follows: TGTGCCGGCAGCTTTTCGCTGAACCCGTCTTCCACGAACAGGGTCCATACGCAGTATTTT. The chain joins TRBV7-1 to TRBJ2-3, with D tentatively TRBD1 (6 bases). TRBV7-1 is sorted into the ORF group, with uncertain function. CDR3 length: 20 residues.

This clonotype was seen just once. Given a much more abundant clone one base away, this may be a read error. This chain joins TRBV6-2 or TRBV6-3 and TRBJ2-5, with 9 bases identical to TRBD2. Germline V gene sequence: CDR1 MNHEY, CDR2 SVGEGT. There are 13 residues in the CDR3. In nucleotides, the CDR3 is TGTGCCGGCAGGGCGGGGGGGCTGGAGACCCAGTACTTC. Its protein product is CAGRAGGLETQYF.

The genes are TRBV24-1 and TRBJ1-1; D might be TRBD1 (5 bases). The V gene lost 7 bases and the J gene lost 14 bases, with 22 bases spanning the gap. There are 13 residues in the CDR3. The germline V gene has CDR1 KGHDR and CDR2 SFDVKD. This chain's CDR3 is CATRSTRGRIAFF. The CDR3 bases are TGTGCCACCAGATCCACCCGGGGCCGAATAGCGTTCTTT.

Comments on this clonotype: A much more abundant neighbour one base away suggests this may be a read error. The DNA of the CDR3 is TGTGCCAGGAGTCTACAGGGAGAAGAGACCCAGTACTTC. Residues: CARSLQGEETQYF. The rearrangement joins TRBV12-3 or TRBV12-4 to TRBJ2-5, with a weak D call TRBD1 (6 bases). CDR3 length: 13 amino acids. Between the trimmed V and J ends, which lost 9 bases and 3 bases, there was a span of 14 bases.

Notes on this clonotype: One end of the junction fails to match germline, which may point to a read error. The rearrangement joins TRBV7-9 to TRBJ2-5; D gene unclear. From germline, CDR1 is SEHNR and CDR2 FQNEAQ (reference sequence). The length of the CDR3 is 14 residues. This chain's CDR3 is CAISQEGTQETQYF. CDR3 bases: TGTGCCATCAGCCAGGAAGGTACTCAAGAGACCCAGTACTTC.

The chain has TRBV20-1 and TRBJ1-1; D is unclear. The CDR3 is 10 residues long. V was cut by 2 bases and J by 14 bases, with 12 bases left in between. The germline gives CDR1 DFQATT, CDR2 SNEGSKA (reference sequence). CDR3 region: CSARRTGIFF. CDR3 DNA sequence: TGCAGTGCTAGAAGGACGGGCATCTTCTTT.

The V gene is TRBV10-3, the J gene TRBJ2-1; D may match TRBD1 or TRBD2 (5 bases each). With 2 bases removed from V and 7 bases from J, the gap between germline ends came to 18 bases. Germline V gives CDR1 ENHRY, CDR2 SYGVKD. This CDR3 region has 16 residues. The CDR3 protein is CAISEQQVGVLNEQFF. CDR3 in DNA: TGTGCCATCAGTGAGCAACAGGTCGGGGTCCTTAATGAGCAGTTCTTC.

The chain has TRBV12-3 or TRBV12-4 and TRBJ1-6, with no clear D. Trimming shortened V by 3 bases and J by 4 bases, and 10 bases separated the two germline ends. This CDR3 comprises 15 residues. The CDR3 reads CASSFTGSYNSPLHF. The DNA for the CDR3 is TGTGCCAGCAGTTTCACGGGATCTTATAATTCACCCCTCCACTTT.

In the case of this clonotype: Relative to the germline gene, one junction end is altered; a read error may explain this. V gene TRBV7-3 combines with J gene TRBJ1-2, with TRBD1 matching 7 bases. The CDR3 covers 14 residues. CDR1 is SGHTA and CDR2 is FQGTGA in the germline V gene. The CDR3 region is CASSLAVGRDSYSF. As DNA, the CDR3 is TGTGCCAGCAGCTTAGCGGTGGGACGGGACAGCTACAGCTTC.

This clonotype has a count of ten or more. The rearrangement uses TRBV20-1 and TRBJ2-5, with 7 bases lining up with TRBD2. Germline V gives CDR1 DFQATT, CDR2 SNEGSKA (reference sequence). The CDR3 has 13 residues. The J segment lost 3 bases and the V segment lost 1 base, leaving 2 bases of the junction unmatched. This CDR3 reads CSARAGGKETQYF. The CDR3 region has the DNA TGCAGTGCTAGAGCGGGGGGAAAAGAGACCCAGTACTTC.

To note about this clonotype: The missing conserved phenylalanine or tryptophan at the end of this CDR3 makes a read error likely. The limits of the CDR3 on the DNA are not certain, so only TCRdb's listed CDR3 is given. CDR3 loop: CASSLGALADYEQ. The rearrangement links TRBV7-3 to TRBJ2-7; TRBD2 is the table's D call, not checked against the DNA. The CDR3 adds up to 13 amino acids, both ends counted. CDR1 is SGHTA, CDR2 FQGTGA, per germline.

The gene calls are TRBV2 and TRBJ1-2; TRBD1 might be the D (5 bases). The germline V gene encodes CDR1 SNHLY and CDR2 FYNNEI. The CDR3 is made up of 16 amino acids. Trimming pared 10 bases from V and 7 bases from J, leaving 28 bases between. The CDR3 DNA reads TGTGCCACCAGCTGGGGCGGGGGAGAGGGAGTCGGTGGCTACACCTTC. Protein product: CATSWGGGEGVGGYTF.

A word on this clonotype: Since the CDR3 does not end with the conserved phenylalanine or tryptophan, this likely comes from a read error. It is unclear where the CDR3 begins or ends on the DNA, so no DNA is shown, and the CDR3 is as TCRdb lists it. CDR3 in amino acids: CATCHTTSPLHV. The chain uses TRBV10-1 and TRBJ1-6. Germline CDR1 WNHNN, CDR2 SYGVQD (reference sequence). The CDR3 spans 12 residues, counting both ends.

This clonotype was recorded a few times. Given a much more abundant clone one base away, this may be a read error. The gene calls are TRBV20-1 and TRBJ2-1, with 8 bases aligning to TRBD1. The CDR3 has 14 amino acids. CDR1 and CDR2 (germline): DFQATT, SNEGSKA (reference sequence). Trimming removed 4 bases from V and 5 bases from J; junction bases left unmatched: 7. CDR3 DNA sequence: TGCAGTGCTACCGCAGGGGGCCCCCACAATGAGCAGTTCTTC. Translation gives CSATAGGPHNEQFF.

CDR3 sequence: CASSQDKGQAGEQYF. CDR3 bases: TGTGCCAGCAGCCAAGATAAGGGACAGGCCGGCGAGCAGTACTTC. The V gene is TRBV4-2, the J gene TRBJ2-7; 8 positions match TRBD1. J lost 6 bases, V lost 0 bases, and 7 bases had no gene match. In germline, CDR1 is LGHNA, CDR2 YNFKEQ. The CDR3 covers 15 residues.

CDR3 sequence reads: CSASLEGRDKQFF. DNA for the CDR3: TGCAGTGCTAGTTTGGAGGGGAGGGACAAGCAGTTCTTC. The genes are TRBV20-1 and TRBJ2-1, with D perhaps TRBD2 (7 bases). The V and J ends lost 3 bases and 11 bases respectively, with 17 bases between them. Germline V CDR1 and CDR2: DFQATT, SNEGSKA (reference sequence). The CDR3 is 13 residues long.

This clonotype was seen a single time. V is TRBV25-1 and J is TRBJ2-7, with TRBD1 identical over 7 bases. The CDR3 spans 14 residues. J lost 3 bases, V lost 5 bases, and 7 bases had no gene match. Looked up from germline, CDR1 is MGHDK and CDR2 is SYGVNS. Written as DNA, the CDR3 is TGTGCCAGCAGTCTATGGGGGACAGACTACGAGCAGTACTTC. It translates to CASSLWGTDYEQYF.

With regard to this clonotype: Compared with germline, one end of the junction differs, possibly owing to a read error. V and J are TRBV7-2 and TRBJ1-1, with D perhaps matching TRBD1 (6 bases). Germline-derived CDR1 and CDR2 are SGHTA and FQGNSA. This CDR3 has 14 amino acids. CDR3 sequence: CASSLEGVNTEAFF. As DNA, the CDR3 is TGTGCCAGCAGCTTAGAGGGGGTGAATACTGAAGCTTTCTTT.

There are many counts of this clonotype. The chain couples TRBV20-1 to TRBJ2-5; 9 nucleotides line up with TRBD2. The CDR3 is made up of 15 amino acids. Germline trimming cut 2 bases from V and 1 base from J; bases unmatched to any gene: 5. Germline values: CDR1 DFQATT, CDR2 SNEGSKA (reference sequence). In DNA form, the CDR3 reads TGCAGTGCTAGATCCGCGGGGGGGCCCCAAGAGACCCAGTACTTC. The encoded protein is CSARSAGGPQETQYF.

This rearrangement joins TRBV11-3 to TRBJ1-6, with D possibly TRBD1 on 5 matching bases. Germline V gene lookup returns CDR1 SGHNT and CDR2 YENEEA. V was pared by 4 bases and J by 10 bases, with 14 bases between. The CDR3 sequence is 14 residues long. This CDR3 reads CASSWRGSCSPLHF. Written as DNA, the CDR3 is TGTGCCAGCAGCTGGAGGGGCAGTTGCTCACCCCTCCACTTT.

The chain has TRBV7-8 and TRBJ1-3; D is undetermined. The V end was cut by 5 bases, the J end by 13 bases, with 27 bases between. Germline lookup yields CDR1 SGHVS and CDR2 FQNEAQ. CDR3 length: 16 amino acids. The CDR3 loop reads CASSPRRGLWYFGIYF. CDR3 coding DNA: TGTGCCAGCAGCCCAAGGAGAGGGCTGTGGTACTTCGGGATATATTTT.